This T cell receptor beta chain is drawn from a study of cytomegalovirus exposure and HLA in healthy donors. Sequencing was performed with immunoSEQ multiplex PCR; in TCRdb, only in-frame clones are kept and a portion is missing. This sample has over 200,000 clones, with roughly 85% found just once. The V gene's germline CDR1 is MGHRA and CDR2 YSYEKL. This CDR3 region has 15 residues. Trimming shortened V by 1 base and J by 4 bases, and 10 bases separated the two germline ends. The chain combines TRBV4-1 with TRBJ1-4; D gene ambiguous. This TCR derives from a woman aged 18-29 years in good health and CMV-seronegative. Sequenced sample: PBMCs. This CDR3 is CASSQVHSLNEKLFF. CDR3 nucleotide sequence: TGCGCCAGCAGCCAAGTGCACAGCCTTAATGAAAAACTGTTTTTT.